The rows below give T cell receptor beta chains drawn from one sample of a study of neurological immune-mediated disorders. TCRdb reanalysed the 5' RACE reads using MiXCR and keeps one entry per CDR3 protein. The table lists tens of thousands of distinct CDR3 sequences, 2% to 3% of them singletons. Sequenced input: PBMCs. These receptors were taken from a man over 45 with multiple sclerosis. The CDR3 runs from the conserved cysteine through the conserved F or W. Each record gives: D gene, clone size, J gene, V gene, CDR3 DNA, CDR3 protein. The D gene is left open where the match is weak. Each size is once, few or many counts, or a class when the clone is expanded.

d_gene: TRBD1; abundance: many; j_gene: TRBJ2-7; v_gene: TRBV20-1; CDR3nt: TGCAGTGCTTTGGGACAGGCAGAACGCGAGCAGTACTTC; CDR3aa: CSALGQAEREQYF
d_gene: .; abundance: many; j_gene: TRBJ2-2; v_gene: TRBV15; CDR3nt: TGTGCCACCAGCAGAGATAGGGCAGGGAGTAACACCGGGGAGCTGTTTTTT; CDR3aa: CATSRDRAGSNTGELFF
d_gene: .; abundance: many; j_gene: TRBJ2-6; v_gene: TRBV5-1; CDR3nt: TGCGCCAGCAGCTTGGTATCTGGGGCCAACGTCCTGACTTTC; CDR3aa: CASSLVSGANVLTF
d_gene: .; abundance: many; j_gene: TRBJ2-7; v_gene: TRBV6-6; CDR3nt: TGTGCCAGCAGTCACCGGGAATTGGGGCAGTACTTC; CDR3aa: CASSHRELGQYF
d_gene: TRBD1; abundance: many; j_gene: TRBJ1-5; v_gene: TRBV28; CDR3nt: TGTGCCAGCAACGCGGGACAGGGAAATCAGCCCCAGCATTTT; CDR3aa: CASNAGQGNQPQHF
d_gene: TRBD1; abundance: many; j_gene: TRBJ1-5; v_gene: TRBV15; CDR3nt: TGTGCCACCAGCTTAGGAGGGGGCAGCAATCAGCCCCAGCATTTT; CDR3aa: CATSLGGGSNQPQHF
d_gene: .; abundance: many; j_gene: TRBJ1-1; v_gene: TRBV10-3; CDR3nt: TGTGCCATCAGTGAACGGGGGAAAATTAGGACTGAAGCTTTCTTT; CDR3aa: CAISERGKIRTEAFF
d_gene: .; abundance: many; j_gene: TRBJ2-2; v_gene: TRBV7-8; CDR3nt: TGTGCCAGCAGTCCCGGCGCACGCGGGAACACCGGGGAGCTGTTTTTT; CDR3aa: CASSPGARGNTGELFF
d_gene: .; abundance: many; j_gene: TRBJ1-1; v_gene: TRBV6-2/TRBV6-3; CDR3nt: TGTGCCAGCAGTTACTCGTCGGGGGCACTGAACACTGAAGCTTTCTTT; CDR3aa: CASSYSSGALNTEAFF
d_gene: .; abundance: many; j_gene: TRBJ2-7; v_gene: TRBV4-2; CDR3nt: TGTGCCAGCAGCCCTGGGGCCGGCGGTTACTCCTACGAGCAGTACTTC; CDR3aa: CASSPGAGGYSYEQYF
d_gene: .; abundance: many; j_gene: TRBJ1-2; v_gene: TRBV20-1; CDR3nt: TGCAGTGCTAAATCCGGGACAAAGGGGTACTATGGCTACACCTTC; CDR3aa: CSAKSGTKGYYGYTF
d_gene: .; abundance: many; j_gene: TRBJ1-2; v_gene: TRBV5-1; CDR3nt: TGCGCCAGCAGCTTGGACGGACCAGATGGCTACACCTTC; CDR3aa: CASSLDGPDGYTF
d_gene: .; abundance: many; j_gene: TRBJ2-2; v_gene: TRBV29-1; CDR3nt: TGCAGTGCGAACGCGAACACCGGGGAGCTGTTTTTT; CDR3aa: CSANANTGELFF
d_gene: .; abundance: many; j_gene: TRBJ2-7; v_gene: TRBV7-9; CDR3nt: TGTGCCAGCAGCTCTCGGGATACCAAAACCTACGAGCAGTACTTC; CDR3aa: CASSSRDTKTYEQYF
d_gene: TRBD1; abundance: many; j_gene: TRBJ1-1; v_gene: TRBV7-2; CDR3nt: TGTGCCAGCAGCTCCCTGGGGACAGGGCTTACTGAAGCTTTCTTT; CDR3aa: CASSSLGTGLTEAFF
d_gene: .; abundance: many; j_gene: TRBJ1-3; v_gene: TRBV9; CDR3nt: TGTGCCAGCAGCGAGGGGCCAAAGAGCTCTGGAAACACCATATATTTT; CDR3aa: CASSEGPKSSGNTIYF
d_gene: TRBD2; abundance: many; j_gene: TRBJ2-1; v_gene: TRBV20-1; CDR3nt: TGCAGTGCCAGGGTAGGCGGGGGTTACAATGAGCAGTTCTTC; CDR3aa: CSARVGGGYNEQFF
d_gene: .; abundance: many; j_gene: TRBJ1-3; v_gene: TRBV12-3/TRBV12-4; CDR3nt: TGTGCCAGCAGTTTTGGAGGGAGCTCTGGAAACACCATATATTTT; CDR3aa: CASSFGGSSGNTIYF
d_gene: .; abundance: many; j_gene: TRBJ2-3; v_gene: TRBV6-4; CDR3nt: TGTGCCAGCAGTGAGCGGGCTAGCACAGATACGCAGTATTTT; CDR3aa: CASSERASTDTQYF
d_gene: .; abundance: many; j_gene: TRBJ1-1; v_gene: TRBV27; CDR3nt: TGTGCCAGCAGTTTATCGGGGGGGGTAACCACTGAAGCTTTCTTT; CDR3aa: CASSLSGGVTTEAFF
d_gene: .; abundance: many; j_gene: TRBJ2-5; v_gene: TRBV6-2/TRBV6-3; CDR3nt: TGTGCCAGCAGTATGACAACGTACCAAGAGACCCAGTACTTC; CDR3aa: CASSMTTYQETQYF
d_gene: TRBD1; abundance: many; j_gene: TRBJ2-4; v_gene: TRBV7-8; CDR3nt: TGTGCCAGCAGCTTCCTTCAGGGGGCGCAGGGCAAAAACATTCAGTACTTC; CDR3aa: CASSFLQGAQGKNIQYF
d_gene: .; abundance: many; j_gene: TRBJ2-3; v_gene: TRBV5-1; CDR3nt: TGCGCCAGCAGCTCGGGACCAAGGACTCAGGCGCAGTATTTT; CDR3aa: CASSSGPRTQAQYF
d_gene: .; abundance: many; j_gene: TRBJ2-7; v_gene: TRBV7-2; CDR3nt: TGTGCCAGCAGCGCGGGGATCTACGAGCAGTACTTC; CDR3aa: CASSAGIYEQYF
d_gene: .; abundance: many; j_gene: TRBJ2-5; v_gene: TRBV5-1; CDR3nt: TGCGCCAGCAGCTTACAACAGGGCCCCCAAGAGACCCAGTACTTC; CDR3aa: CASSLQQGPQETQYF
d_gene: TRBD2; abundance: many; j_gene: TRBJ2-1; v_gene: TRBV5-1; CDR3nt: TGCGCCAGCAGCTTGGCTGCGGGGGGCCTTTACAATGAGCAGTTCTTC; CDR3aa: CASSLAAGGLYNEQFF
d_gene: .; abundance: many; j_gene: TRBJ1-2; v_gene: TRBV12-3/TRBV12-4; CDR3nt: TGTGCCAGCAGTGTCGGGGGCGCTTACGTTGGCTACACCTTC; CDR3aa: CASSVGGAYVGYTF
d_gene: .; abundance: many; j_gene: TRBJ1-1; v_gene: TRBV4-3; CDR3nt: TGCGCCAGCAGCCGGGACCGTGAAGCTTTCTTT; CDR3aa: CASSRDREAFF
d_gene: .; abundance: many; j_gene: TRBJ1-5; v_gene: TRBV28; CDR3nt: TGTGCCAGCAGTAAGACGGACCTAGAACAGCCCCAGCATTTT; CDR3aa: CASSKTDLEQPQHF
d_gene: .; abundance: many; j_gene: TRBJ1-1; v_gene: TRBV6-2/TRBV6-3; CDR3nt: TGTGCCAGCAGTTACCTGGCGGAGAACACTGAAGCTTTCTTT; CDR3aa: CASSYLAENTEAFF
d_gene: TRBD1; abundance: many; j_gene: TRBJ1-6; v_gene: TRBV3-1; CDR3nt: TGTGCCAGCAGCACCACAGGGGGCCATAATTCACCCCTCCACTTT; CDR3aa: CASSTTGGHNSPLHF
d_gene: .; abundance: many; j_gene: TRBJ2-7; v_gene: TRBV21-1; CDR3nt: TGTGCCAGCAGCACTCGACAGGGCTTTCGCTCCTACGAGCAGTACTTC; CDR3aa: CASSTRQGFRSYEQYF
d_gene: .; abundance: many; j_gene: TRBJ2-7; v_gene: TRBV5-1; CDR3nt: TGCGCCAGCAGCCCGGAAGGCTACGAGCAGTACTTC; CDR3aa: CASSPEGYEQYF
d_gene: .; abundance: many; j_gene: TRBJ1-6; v_gene: TRBV20-1; CDR3nt: TGCAGTGCTAGGCAGGGCCTAGATAATTCACCCCTCCACTTT; CDR3aa: CSARQGLDNSPLHF
d_gene: .; abundance: many; j_gene: TRBJ2-5; v_gene: TRBV5-1; CDR3nt: TGCGCCAGCAGTACCCTTCCGGACATTCAAGAGACCCAGTACTTC; CDR3aa: CASSTLPDIQETQYF
d_gene: TRBD2; abundance: few; j_gene: TRBJ2-7; v_gene: TRBV12-3/TRBV12-4; CDR3nt: TGTGCCAGCAGCCTCAGACTAGCGGGGGAGCAGTACTTC; CDR3aa: CASSLRLAGEQYF
d_gene: TRBD2; abundance: many; j_gene: TRBJ2-5; v_gene: TRBV5-1; CDR3nt: TGCGCCAGCAGCCTGGGGACTAGCGGGGGTGTACAAGAGACCCAGTACTTC; CDR3aa: CASSLGTSGGVQETQYF
d_gene: TRBD2; abundance: many; j_gene: TRBJ2-5; v_gene: TRBV29-1; CDR3nt: TGCAGCGTTGCACCGTCCAGCGGGAATCAAGAGACCCAGTACTTC; CDR3aa: CSVAPSSGNQETQYF
d_gene: .; abundance: once; j_gene: TRBJ1-6; v_gene: TRBV5-6; CDR3nt: TGTGCCAGCAGCTTGGCGGGGTTTTCGGAAATTTCACCCCTCCACTTT; CDR3aa: CASSLAGFSEISPLHF